The sequence of this T cell receptor (beta chain) was determined in a study of CXCR3-negative and CXCR3-positive naive CD8 T cells. Naive CD8+ T cells carried a CD45RO-CCR7+CD27+CD95- phenotype. Libraries of TRB cDNA were made by 5' RACE and carried UMIs. For each CDR3 protein, TCRdb gives one entry from its re-call of the 5' RACE reads, without DNA. The data show about 6,700 distinct CDR3 sequences, and the top ten clones hold about 1.5%. CDR1 is DFQATT and CDR2 is SNEGSKA in the germline V gene (reference sequence). The CDR3 is made up of 15 amino acids. The chain couples TRBV20-1 to TRBJ2-7; with no DNA, the TCRdb D assignment of TRBD1 cannot be verified. The sample was naive CXCR3- CD8+ T cells from blood. The subset is: CD45RO-CCR7+CD27+CD95- naive CD8+ T cells lacking CXCR3 (TNR3-). This receptor was identified in a human donor in good health. Some clones in this sample may be carry-over from other donors' samples. The CDR3 loop reads CSANVRSLVPYEQYF.